This entry lists 8 T cell receptor beta chains sequenced from one sample in a study of blood T cells in healthy people across ages. Next came a second PCR, run for 7 to 11 cycles, which used a sample-barcoded 5' primer along with a J-beta primer mix. TCRdb reprocessed the 5' RACE reads with MiXCR, giving one entry per CDR3 protein. The table records hundreds of thousands of distinct CDR3 sequences, about 50% of them present only once. Sequences were obtained from blood. These TCRs come from an elderly woman in good health.

This clonotype has at least ten counts. The chain uses TRBV12-3 or TRBV12-4 and TRBJ1-2, with a weak D call TRBD1 (5 bases). Deletions cut 6 bases from V and 4 bases from J, with 24 bases between. The CDR3 is 17 amino acids. In nucleotides, the CDR3 is TGTGCCAGCAGCCCTTTTTCGCAGGGCCTCCTTCCCTATGGCTACACCTTC. Residues: CASSPFSQGLLPYGYTF.

Comment on this clonotype: The conserved closing phenylalanine or tryptophan is absent in this CDR3, likely reflecting a read error. The chain has TRBV5-5 and TRBJ2-4; 8 bases align to TRBD2. The DNA matches TRBJ2-7 better at its end, which makes the J call doubtful. There are 14 residues in the CDR3. Looked up from germline, CDR1 is SGHKS and CDR2 is YYEKEE (reference sequence). Here the CDR3 DNA reads TGTGCCAGCAGCTTAGGACTAGCCTCCTACGAGCAGTACTTA. It specifies CASSLGLASYEQYL.

The chain combines TRBV12-3 or TRBV12-4 with TRBJ2-5; 7 bases agree with TRBD1. The J call is uncertain, as TRBJ2-7 better fits the DNA end. This CDR3 has 17 amino acids. CDR3 nucleotides: TGTGCCAGCAGTGGGACGTTGACGGACAGGCTCATAAGCGAGCAGTACTTC. Its translation: CASSGTLTDRLISEQYF.

This clonotype was picked up many times. A much larger clone differs from this one at a single base, so this may be a read error. CDR3: CASSADRSDTQYF. The CDR3 DNA follows: TGTGCCAGCAGCGCGGACAGGTCAGATACGCAGTATTTT. The J gene is TRBJ2-3, the V gene TRBV7-3; 7 nucleotides agree with TRBD1. From germline, CDR1 is SGHTA and CDR2 FQGTGA. The CDR3 loop spans 13 amino acids. V lost 5 bases, J lost 4 bases, and 3 bases stayed unmatched. Supplemented by reference TRBV7-3 and TRBJ2-3, the full variable domain reads GAGVSQTPSNKVTEKGKYVELRCDPISGHTALYWYRQSLGQGPEFLIYFQGTGAADDSGLPNDRFFAVRPEGSVSTLKIQRTERGDSAVYLCASSADRSDTQYFGPGTRLTVL.

This clonotype was recorded at least ten times. The V call is TRBV2, the J call TRBJ2-1, with unresolved D. The CDR3 has 13 amino acids. V dropped 4 bases and J dropped 9 bases, with 13 bases sitting between them. Per germline, CDR1 SNHLY and CDR2 FYNNEI. The CDR3 region has the DNA TGTGCCAGCAGTGTCGCGTCCTCGGGTGAGCAGTTCTTC. This codes for CASSVASSGEQFF.

This clonotype occurred a few times. The genes are TRBV2 and TRBJ1-1, with TRBD1 matching 9 bases. Germline values: CDR1 SNHLY, CDR2 FYNNEI. The CDR3 is 13 amino acids. With 3 bases clipped from V and 7 bases from J, the junction kept 3 bases outside the gene matches. The CDR3 reads CASSETGGDEAFF. As DNA, the CDR3 is TGTGCCAGCAGTGAGACAGGGGGGGATGAAGCTTTCTTT. Based on the CDR3 plus reference TRBV2 and TRBJ1-1, the full variable domain is EPEVTQTPSHQVTQMGQEVILRCVPISNHLYFYWYRQILGQKVEFLVSFYNNEISEKSEIFDDQFSVERPDGSNFTLKIRSTKLEDSAMYFCASSETGGDEAFFGQGTRLTVV.

The chain links TRBV12-3 or TRBV12-4 to TRBJ2-3, with 8 bases aligning to TRBD2. The J segment lost 4 bases and the V segment lost 6 bases, leaving 9 bases of the junction unmatched. CDR3 length equals 15 residues. CDR3 region: CASSFLGLVPDTQYF. CDR3 nucleotides: TGTGCCAGCAGCTTCCTGGGACTAGTACCAGATACGCAGTATTTT.

This clonotype was seen repeatedly, ten times or more. This chain links TRBV29-1 with TRBJ1-5, with D possibly TRBD1 on 5 matching bases. The CDR3 is 14 amino acids. Between the trimmed V and J ends, which lost 4 bases and 1 base, there was a span of 11 bases. Germline lookup yields CDR1 SQVTM and CDR2 ANQGSEA. The CDR3 protein is CSVASGASNQPQHF. CDR3 nucleotides: TGCAGCGTTGCCTCCGGGGCCAGCAATCAGCCCCAGCATTTT. Variable domain in full (rest from reference TRBV29-1 and TRBJ1-5): SAVISQKPSRDICQRGTSLTIQCQVDSQVTMMFWYRQQPGQSLTLIATANQGSEATYESGFVIDKFPISRPNLTFSTLTVSNMSPEDSSIYLCSVASGASNQPQHFGDGTRLSIL.